Listed below are T cell receptor beta chains from one sample, sequenced in a study of cytomegalovirus exposure and HLA in healthy donors. Profiled with immunoSEQ multiplex PCR; TCRdb holds only in-frame clones, not every one. The sample includes about 180,000 clones, about four fifths of them seen just once. The sample taken for sequencing was PBMCs. Receptors were obtained from a male donor in good health and CMV-seronegative. CDR3s include the opening cysteine and the closing phenylalanine or tryptophan. A D gene is named only where the DNA matches it firmly. Rows give clone size only sometimes, using once, few, many, or a class for an expanded clone.

NA	TRBV18	TRBJ2-1	TRBD2	TGTGCCAGCTCACCGATAGCGGGAGTGGGGAATGAGCAGTTCTTC	CASSPIAGVGNEQFF
once	TRBV28	TRBJ1-4	NA	TGTGCCAGCAGTCCCCGCGAGGGGGGGGATGAAAAACTGTTTTTT	CASSPREGGDEKLFF
few	TRBV10-3	TRBJ1-1	NA	TGTGCCATCAGGGGGGCGAACACTGAAGCTTTCTTT	CAIRGANTEAFF
once	TRBV28	TRBJ2-5	TRBD2	TGTGCCAGCAGGTCTTCGGGACTAGCGCCGACAGAGACCCAGTACTTC	CASRSSGLAPTETQYF
NA	TRBV6-5	TRBJ2-5	TRBD1	TGTGCCAGCTCTCGAGACAGGGGCGAGACCCAGTACTTC	CASSRDRGETQYF
once	TRBV7-2	TRBJ2-1	TRBD1	TGTGCCAGCAGCTTTTCGGGACAGGTTCACAATGAGCAGTTCTTC	CASSFSGQVHNEQFF
once	TRBV5-1	TRBJ1-2	TRBD1	TGCGCCAGCAGCCTAATATCCTCAGGGGGCCCCTATGGCTACACCTTC	CASSLISSGGPYGYTF
NA	TRBV28	TRBJ2-7	TRBD1	TGTGCCAGCAGCAACAGGGGACGTCCTGTCGGGGAGCAGTACTTC	CASSNRGRPVGEQYF
NA	TRBV29-1	TRBJ1-5	NA	TGCAGCGTTGGAGGCCAGGGCGGCAATCAGCCCCAGCATTTT	CSVGGQGGNQPQHF
NA	TRBV4-1	TRBJ2-5	TRBD2	TGCGCCAGCAGCCAATGGATAGATCGGTTGCAGCGGGGACCACAAGAGACCCAGTACTTC	CASSQWIDRLQRGPQETQYF
NA	TRBV29-1	TRBJ2-1	TRBD1	TGCAGCGCGCCAGGGGGCCGGTTGGGTGAGCAGTTCTTC	CSAPGGRLGEQFF
NA	TRBV10-1	TRBJ1-2	NA	TGCGCCAGCCCTATGGGGAGAGGAAACTATGGCTACACCTTC	CASPMGRGNYGYTF
few	TRBV6-5	TRBJ1-1	TRBD1	TGTGCCAGCAGACCAGGGGGCACTGAAGCTTTCTTT	CASRPGGTEAFF
NA	TRBV18	TRBJ1-5	TRBD1	TGTGCCAGCTCGCCGGAGAGACAGGGACGTCAGCCCCAGCATTTT	CASSPERQGRQPQHF
NA	TRBV4-3	TRBJ2-2	TRBD2	TGCGCCAGCAGCCAAGATCGGACTAGCGGGAGTGGTACCGGGGAGCTGTTTTTT	CASSQDRTSGSGTGELFF
NA	TRBV27	TRBJ2-3	TRBD2	TGTGCCAGCAGTTTATCGGCGGGAGGGGGGACAGATACGCAGTATTTT	CASSLSAGGGTDTQYF
NA	TRBV9	TRBJ2-2	NA	TGTGCCAGCAGCTCCCCTCTGGCCACCGGGGAGCTGTTTTTT	CASSSPLATGELFF
NA	TRBV30	TRBJ1-1	NA	TGTGCCTGGAGCCCGAGGGACACTGAAGCTTTCTTT	CAWSPRDTEAFF
NA	TRBV6-1	TRBJ1-1	NA	TGTGCCAGCAGTGAATTAACTGAAGCTTTCTTT	CASSELTEAFF
NA	TRBV11-2	TRBJ2-7	NA	TGTGCCAGCAGCTTAATTGTTACTAGCAGAGCCTACGAGCAGTACTTC	CASSLIVTSRAYEQYF
few	TRBV30	TRBJ1-1	NA	TGTGCCTGGATCTCGGGGTCGGCTTTCTTT	CAWISGSAFF
NA	TRBV7-9	TRBJ2-7	TRBD1	TGTGCCAGCAGCTTAGCGATCGGACAGGGGGTCTACGAGCAGTACTTC	CASSLAIGQGVYEQYF
few	TRBV7-6	TRBJ2-5	TRBD2	TGTGCCAGCAGCCCAGCAAACGGACTAGCGGGGAAAGAGACCCAGTACTTC	CASSPANGLAGKETQYF
NA	TRBV4-1	TRBJ2-7	TRBD1	TGCGCCAGCAGCCAAGATCCCGGGACAGGCCCCGGCGAGCAGTACTTC	CASSQDPGTGPGEQYF
NA	TRBV4-1	TRBJ2-5	TRBD2	TGCGCCAGCAGCCAAGGACTAGCGTCGGGCCAAGAGACCCAGTACTTC	CASSQGLASGQETQYF
NA	TRBV5-6	TRBJ2-2	TRBD2	TGTGCCAGCAGCATCGTAGCGGGGGGACGAAACACCGGGGAGCTGTTTTTT	CASSIVAGGRNTGELFF
NA	TRBV28	TRBJ2-5	NA	TGTGCCAGCAGTTACCAGGAGACCCAGTACTTC	CASSYQETQYF
few	TRBV27	TRBJ2-7	NA	TGTGCCAGCAGTTTATATCCCCCACTTAGCTCCTACGAGCAGTACTTC	CASSLYPPLSSYEQYF
NA	TRBV11-2	TRBJ2-3	TRBD2	TGTGCCAGCAGCTTATATGGCGGGGGGGCGACAGATACGCAGTATTTT	CASSLYGGGATDTQYF
NA	TRBV7-2	TRBJ1-6	NA	TGTGCCAGCAGCTTAGCGCACAGGAGCATCTCCTATAATTCACCCCTCCACTTT	CASSLAHRSISYNSPLHF
few	TRBV5-1	TRBJ2-2	NA	TGCGCCAGCAGCGGGGGCGTCTTACAGGGTACCGGGGAGCTGTTTTTT	CASSGGVLQGTGELFF
NA	TRBV5-6	TRBJ2-5	TRBD2	TGTGCCAGCAGCTTGGCCTTGGGGGAGGGCCAAGAGACCCAGTACTTC	CASSLALGEGQETQYF
NA	TRBV7-3	TRBJ2-2	TRBD1	TGTGCCAGCAGCTTAAACCGACAGGGTGGGACCGGGGAGCTGTTTTTT	CASSLNRQGGTGELFF
NA	TRBV14	TRBJ1-2	TRBD1	TGTGCCAGCAGCCTCTCGGGACAGGGTGAATATGGCTACACCTTC	CASSLSGQGEYGYTF
NA	TRBV5-1	TRBJ1-4	NA	TGCGCCAGCAGCGCCTTAGGGGGAGAGGCGGAAAAACTGTTTTTT	CASSALGGEAEKLFF
few	TRBV6-5	TRBJ1-2	NA	TGTGCCAGCAGTGGAGGCTATGGCTACACCTTC	CASSGGYGYTF
NA	TRBV10-3	TRBJ1-1	NA	TGTGCCATCAGTGAGTCGGAGGGGACTGAAGCTTTCTTT	CAISESEGTEAFF
NA	TRBV4-1	TRBJ2-3	NA	TGCGCCAGCAGCCACCTAAATCCCAGGGGCACAGATACGCAGTATTTT	CASSHLNPRGTDTQYF